The 18 T cell receptor beta chains listed next were all sequenced from one sample in a study of immune evolution from preneoplasia to lung adenocarcinoma. The table came from immunoSEQ multiplex PCR; TCRdb's copy has only in-frame clones and leaves some out. The top ten clones hold 3% to 4% of a sample with a few thousand clones, about 82% of them seen once. What was sequenced was FFPE minimally invasive lung adenocarcinoma tissue. These receptors all stem from a person between 65 and 79 years old with lung adenocarcinoma.

The genes are TRBV4-1 and TRBJ1-2, with TRBD1 as a possible D gene (5 bases). CDR3 size: 16 residues. Per germline, CDR1 MGHRA and CDR2 YSYEKL. With 1 base removed from V and 7 bases from J, the gap between germline ends came to 19 bases. CDR3 DNA: TGCGCCAGCAGCCAAGTCCATTCAGGGTTAAGTCGTGGCTACACCTTC. Protein product: CASSQVHSGLSRGYTF.

About this clone itself: Other DNA sequences in the sample encode the same CDR3. The chain joins TRBV10-3 to TRBJ2-7, with D possibly matching TRBD1 (5 bases). Germline assignment: CDR1 ENHRY and CDR2 SYGVKD. V was trimmed by 0 bases and J by 2 bases, leaving 8 bases between them. CDR3 length equals 14 residues. The CDR3 coding sequence is TGTGCCATCAGTGAGTCGACACAGGCCTACGAGCAGTACTTC. It is translated as CAISESTQAYEQYF.

The chain recombines TRBV6-5 with TRBJ1-4; 7 nucleotides align to TRBD1. Losses at the gene ends were 6 bases for V and 7 bases for J; bases not matched to a gene: 11. Germline CDR1 is MNHEY and CDR2 is SVGAGI. The CDR3 contains 15 residues. The CDR3 DNA is TGTGCCAGCAGCCTAAAGCCAAGGGGGCGTGAAAAACTGTTTTTT. Its translation is CASSLKPRGREKLFF.

A single count supports this clone. The V call is TRBV25-1, the J call TRBJ2-7; TRBD2 aligns across 7 bases. V lost 4 bases, J lost 4 bases, and 1 base stayed unmatched. Germline lookup yields CDR1 MGHDK and CDR2 SYGVNS. There are 12 residues in the CDR3. The CDR3 nucleotides are TGTGCCAGCAGTGGGGGGGGGTACGAGCAGTACTTC. It codes for CASSGGGYEQYF.

V is TRBV6-1 and J is TRBJ1-4, with TRBD1 matching 8 bases. Germline loops: CDR1 MNHNS, CDR2 SASEGT. The CDR3 totals 14 residues. After removal of 6 bases from V and 5 bases from J, the junction contained 5 bases not matched to a gene. CDR3 sequence reads: CASSWTGNNEKLFF. CDR3 sequence (DNA): TGTGCCAGCAGCTGGACAGGGAACAATGAAAAACTGTTTTTT.

In this sample, this clone turned up once. The genes are TRBV9 and TRBJ2-1; 8 bases are a match to TRBD1. Looked up from germline, CDR1 is SGDLS and CDR2 is YYNGEE. The V and J ends lost 0 bases and 4 bases, in that order; junction bases with no gene match: 0. This CDR3 comprises 14 residues. CDR3 sequence reads: CASSVGDRYNEQFF. CDR3 sequence (DNA): TGTGCCAGCAGCGTAGGGGACAGGTACAATGAGCAGTTCTTC.

Details on this clone: The junction does not match germline at one end; this may be a read error. This same CDR3 is encoded by further DNA sequences in the sample. This chain joins TRBV19 and TRBJ2-7; 7 bases are shared with TRBD1. From germline, CDR1 is LNHDA and CDR2 SQIVND (reference sequence). This CDR3 has 16 residues. CDR3 in amino acids: CASSDLPRDSPLGQYF. CDR3 coding DNA: TGTGCCAGTAGCGACTTACCCCGGGACAGTCCTTTAGGGCAGTACTTT.

The chain couples TRBV11-2 to TRBJ2-7, with 9 bases matching TRBD1. Germline assignment: CDR1 SGHAT and CDR2 FQNNGV. This CDR3 spans 13 amino acids. With V trimmed by 5 bases and J by 4 bases, 3 bases remained unmatched. The CDR3 here is CASSRDREYEQYF. CDR3 bases: TGTGCCAGCAGCCGGGACAGGGAGTACGAGCAGTACTTC.

The chain combines TRBV29-1 with TRBJ1-1; no definite D call. Germline assignment: CDR1 SQVTM and CDR2 ANQGSEA. The CDR3 extends over 12 amino acids. V was cut by 4 bases and J by 4 bases, with 10 bases left in between. The CDR3 sequence: CSVVGQITEAFF. In DNA form, the CDR3 reads TGCAGCGTTGTTGGGCAGATCACTGAAGCTTTCTTT.

CDR3 coding DNA: TGCGCCAGCAGGGACGGGCCCTCCGGGGAGCTGTTTTTT. Its translation is CASRDGPSGELFF. The chain recombines TRBV10-2 with TRBJ2-2; D is unclear. The CDR3 runs to 13 residues. Trimming removed 6 bases from V and 6 bases from J, with 11 bases in between. Germline CDR1 WSHSY, CDR2 SAAADI.

In its sample, this clone was seen a few times. The rearrangement joins TRBV5-4 to TRBJ1-1; TRBD1 agrees at 7 bases. CDR3 size: 16 residues. The germline V gene encodes CDR1 SGHNT and CDR2 YYREEE (reference sequence). The trim removed 5 bases at V and 1 base at J, leaving 11 bases unmatched. CDR3 region: CASRPGTARQNTEAFF. The DNA for the CDR3 is TGTGCCAGCAGGCCCGGGACAGCCAGACAGAACACTGAAGCTTTCTTT.

V gene TRBV9 combines with J gene TRBJ2-7; D might be TRBD1 (5 bases). V gave up 4 bases and J gave up 2 bases, with 13 bases separating them. The germline V gene encodes CDR1 SGDLS and CDR2 YYNGEE. The CDR3 runs 14 residues. CDR3 in DNA: TGTGCCAGCAGCCCCACCCCGACAGCCTACGAGCAGTACTTC. It codes for CASSPTPTAYEQYF.

The chain carries TRBV4-1 and TRBJ1-4, with D tentatively TRBD1 (5 bases). The germline V and J ends were trimmed by 6 bases and 3 bases, with 14 bases remaining between them. The CDR3 runs 15 residues. CDR1 and CDR2 (germline): MGHRA, YSYEKL. CDR3 sequence: CASRRQGDSNEKLFF. The DNA for the CDR3 is TGCGCCAGCAGAAGGCAGGGAGATTCTAATGAAAAACTGTTTTTT.

The chain uses TRBV6-6 and TRBJ2-3; D may match TRBD1 or TRBD2 (5 bases each). Germline CDR1 reads MNHNY; CDR2 reads SVGAGI (reference sequence). The CDR3 runs 12 residues. The V and J ends lost 0 bases and 8 bases respectively, with 6 bases between them. The CDR3 is CASSYSGTTQYF. For the CDR3, the DNA is TGTGCCAGCAGTTACTCCGGGACTACGCAGTATTTT.

Only a few counts were recorded for this clone. At the DNA level, this CDR3 is encoded by other sequences in the same sample as well. The J gene is TRBJ1-6, the V gene TRBV6-1, with D unclear. The CDR3 extends over 14 amino acids. Germline loops: CDR1 MNHNS, CDR2 SASEGT. V lost 5 bases and J 2 bases, leaving 7 bases between the germline ends. CDR3 loop: CASSSGPYNSPLHF. The CDR3 coding sequence is TGTGCCAGCAGTTCTGGACCCTATAATTCACCCCTCCACTTT.

This chain connects TRBV6-1 to TRBJ2-7, with D uncertain. Looked up from germline, CDR1 is MNHNS and CDR2 is SASEGT. CDR3 length: 12 amino acids. Trimming cost V 6 bases and J 4 bases, with 10 bases left between them. As DNA, the CDR3 is TGTGCCAGCAGGGTGACTGATTACGAGCAGTACTTC. Its protein is CASRVTDYEQYF.

The chain employs TRBV18 and TRBJ2-6; 8 bases match TRBD1. There are 15 residues in the CDR3. Germline V gene data show CDR1 as KGHSH and CDR2 as LQKENI. V lost 4 bases and J lost 4; bases outside the gene matches: 3. The CDR3: CASSLDRAGANVLTF. Here the CDR3 DNA reads TGTGCCAGCTCACTGGACAGGGCCGGGGCCAACGTCCTGACTTTC.

This clone has a handful of counts. The chain joins TRBV29-1 to TRBJ1-2; maybe TRBD1 (5 bases). Trimming removed 0 bases at V and 8 bases at J, with 13 bases between. This CDR3 region has 13 residues. CDR1 SQVTM and CDR2 ANQGSEA come from the germline V gene. The CDR3 region has the DNA TGCAGCGTTGAAGACAGGGCGTCTATGGGCTACACCTTC. It codes for CSVEDRASMGYTF.